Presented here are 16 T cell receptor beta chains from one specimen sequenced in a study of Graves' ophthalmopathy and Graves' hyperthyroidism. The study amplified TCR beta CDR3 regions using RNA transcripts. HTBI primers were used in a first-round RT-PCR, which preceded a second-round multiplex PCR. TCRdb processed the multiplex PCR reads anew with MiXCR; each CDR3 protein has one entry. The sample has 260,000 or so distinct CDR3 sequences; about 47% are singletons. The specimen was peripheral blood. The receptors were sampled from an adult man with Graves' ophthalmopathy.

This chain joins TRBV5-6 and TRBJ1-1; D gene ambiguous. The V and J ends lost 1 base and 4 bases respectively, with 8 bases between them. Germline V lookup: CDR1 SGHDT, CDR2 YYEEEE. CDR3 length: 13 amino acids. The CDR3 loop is CASSLIRSTEAFF. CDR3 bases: TGTGCCAGCAGCTTGATTAGATCCACTGAAGCTTTCTTT. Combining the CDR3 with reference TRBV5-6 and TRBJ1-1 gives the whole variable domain DAGVTQSPTHLIKTRGQQVTLRCSPKSGHDTVSWYQQALGQGPQFIFQYYEEEERQRGNFPDRFSGHQFPNYSSELNVNALLLGDSALYLCASSLIRSTEAFFGQGTRLTVV.

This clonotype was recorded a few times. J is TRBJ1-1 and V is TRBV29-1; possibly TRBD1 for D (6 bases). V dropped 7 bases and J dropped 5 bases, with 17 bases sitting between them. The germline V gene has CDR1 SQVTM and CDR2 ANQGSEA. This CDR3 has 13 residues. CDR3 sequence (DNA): TGCAGCGCCCACCGGGGGGCGCGGACTGAAGCTTTCTTT. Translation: CSAHRGARTEAFF.

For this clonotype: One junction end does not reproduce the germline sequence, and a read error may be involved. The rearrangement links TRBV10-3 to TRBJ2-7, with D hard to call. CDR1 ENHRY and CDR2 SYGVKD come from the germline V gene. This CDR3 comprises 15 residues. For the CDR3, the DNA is TGTGCCAGCAGTCCCCCCGGAAGCCTCTCCTACGAGCAGTACTTC. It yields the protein CASSPPGSLSYEQYF.

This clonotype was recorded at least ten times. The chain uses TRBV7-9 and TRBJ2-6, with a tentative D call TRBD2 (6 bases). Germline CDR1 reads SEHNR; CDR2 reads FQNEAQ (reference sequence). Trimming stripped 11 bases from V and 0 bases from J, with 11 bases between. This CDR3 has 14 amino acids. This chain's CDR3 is CAVTGDSGANVLTF. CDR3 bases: TGTGCCGTCACGGGGGACTCTGGGGCCAACGTCCTGACTTTC.

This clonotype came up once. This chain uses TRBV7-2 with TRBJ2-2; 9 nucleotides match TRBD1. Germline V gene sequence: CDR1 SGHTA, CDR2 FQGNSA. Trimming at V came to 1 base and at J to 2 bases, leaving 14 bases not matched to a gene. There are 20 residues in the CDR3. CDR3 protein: CASSLVRPLTGGNNTGELFF. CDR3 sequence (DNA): TGTGCCAGCAGCTTAGTCCGGCCTCTGACAGGGGGGAATAACACCGGGGAGCTGTTTTTT.

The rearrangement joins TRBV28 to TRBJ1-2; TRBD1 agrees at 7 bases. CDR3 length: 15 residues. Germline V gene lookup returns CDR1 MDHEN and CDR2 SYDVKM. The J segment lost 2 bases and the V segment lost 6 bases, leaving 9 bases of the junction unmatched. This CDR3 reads CASSEQGRINYGYTF. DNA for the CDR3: TGTGCCAGCAGCGAACAGGGGCGCATCAACTATGGCTACACCTTC.

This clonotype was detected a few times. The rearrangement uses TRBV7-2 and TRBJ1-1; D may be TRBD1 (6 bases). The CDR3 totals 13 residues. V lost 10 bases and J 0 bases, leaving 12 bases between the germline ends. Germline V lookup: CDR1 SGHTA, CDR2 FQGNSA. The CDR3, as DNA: TGTGCCACTGGCAGGGGCCTGAACACTGAAGCTTTCTTT. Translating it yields CATGRGLNTEAFF.

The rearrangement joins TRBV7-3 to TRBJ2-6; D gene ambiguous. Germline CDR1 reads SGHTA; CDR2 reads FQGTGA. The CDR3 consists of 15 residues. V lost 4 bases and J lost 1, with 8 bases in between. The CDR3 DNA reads TGTGCCAGCAGCTCCGAGACTTCTGGGGCCAACGTCCTGACTTTC. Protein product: CASSSETSGANVLTF.

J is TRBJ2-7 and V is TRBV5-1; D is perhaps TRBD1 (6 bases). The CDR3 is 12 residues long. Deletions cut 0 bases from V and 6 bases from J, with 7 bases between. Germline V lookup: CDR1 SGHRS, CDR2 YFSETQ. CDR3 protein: CASSLAGAEQYF. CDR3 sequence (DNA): TGCGCCAGCAGCTTGGCAGGGGCCGAGCAGTACTTC.

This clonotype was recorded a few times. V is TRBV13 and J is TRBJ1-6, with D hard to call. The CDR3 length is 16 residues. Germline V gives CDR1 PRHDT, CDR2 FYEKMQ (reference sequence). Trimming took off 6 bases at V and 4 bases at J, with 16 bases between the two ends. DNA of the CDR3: TGTGCCAGCAGTGCTACAGCTGAACCTTATAATTCACCCCTCCACTTT. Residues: CASSATAEPYNSPLHF.

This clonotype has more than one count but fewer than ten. The CDR3 sequence is CASSYSSIRVPSGELFF. CDR3 in DNA: TGTGCCAGCAGTTACTCGAGTATAAGGGTCCCATCCGGGGAGCTGTTTTTT. The chain is built from TRBV7-2 and TRBJ2-2; D is undetermined. Trimming took 6 bases from V and 6 from J, leaving 23 bases between them. Germline loops: CDR1 SGHTA, CDR2 FQGNSA. The CDR3 is made up of 17 amino acids.

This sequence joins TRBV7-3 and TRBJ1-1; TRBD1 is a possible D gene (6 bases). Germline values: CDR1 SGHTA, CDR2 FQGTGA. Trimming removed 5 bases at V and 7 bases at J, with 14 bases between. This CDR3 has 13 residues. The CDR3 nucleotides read TGTGCCAGCAGCCACCCGGACAGCCGTGAAGCTTTCTTT. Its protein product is CASSHPDSREAFF.

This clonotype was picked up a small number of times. The DNA for the CDR3 is TGTGCCAGCAGCAAGTCCCGAGGGGGCATGTTTGGCTACACCTTC. Translation: CASSKSRGGMFGYTF. The chain joins TRBV9 to TRBJ1-2; 7 positions match TRBD1. In germline, CDR1 is SGDLS, CDR2 YYNGEE. This CDR3 has 15 amino acids. V shed 4 bases and J 7 bases; nucleotides not matched to a gene: 13.

The chain's CDR3 is CASSPANLRDRRYAGGYTF. As DNA, the CDR3 is TGTGCCAGCAGCCCGGCCAATCTTAGGGACAGGCGCTATGCAGGCGGCTACACCTTC. The chain recombines TRBV7-9 with TRBJ1-2; 8 nucleotides line up with TRBD1. In germline, CDR1 is SEHNR, CDR2 FQNEAQ (reference sequence). The CDR3 runs 19 residues. J gave up 8 bases and V 5 bases, and 25 bases lay outside the gene matches.

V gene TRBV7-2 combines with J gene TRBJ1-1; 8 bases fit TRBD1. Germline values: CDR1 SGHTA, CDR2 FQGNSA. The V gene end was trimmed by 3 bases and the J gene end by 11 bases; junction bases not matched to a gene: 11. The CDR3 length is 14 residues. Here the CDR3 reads CASSLDQGARSAFF. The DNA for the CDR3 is TGTGCCAGCAGCTTGGACCAGGGGGCTCGGAGTGCTTTCTTT.

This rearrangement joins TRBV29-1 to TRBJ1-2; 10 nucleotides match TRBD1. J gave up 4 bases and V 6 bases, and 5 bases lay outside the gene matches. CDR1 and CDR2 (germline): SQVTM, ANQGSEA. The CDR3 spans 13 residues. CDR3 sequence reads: CSVRTGGPYGYTF. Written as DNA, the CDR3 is TGCAGCGTAAGGACAGGGGGGCCCTATGGCTACACCTTC.